This T cell receptor beta chain comes out of a study of graft-versus-host responses after intestinal transplantation. The wider study: Multivisceral, liver-intestinal, or isolated intestinal grafts were transplanted into recipients. Study findings and constraints: Individuals carrying graft-donor T cell macrochimerism showed high graft-versus-host to host-versus-graft clonal ratios in allografts.

The CDR3 has 15 amino acids. V was trimmed by 1 base and J by 3 bases, leaving 11 bases between them. Germline-derived CDR1 and CDR2 are SGHTS and YDEGEE. The table came from immunoSEQ multiplex PCR; TCRdb's copy has only in-frame clones and leaves some out. The sample holds 14,000 or so clones, roughly 30% seen once. Responder cells labeled with CFSE (approximately 200,000) were co-plated with irradiated stimulator cells labeled with violet dye (approximately 200,000). The chain joins TRBV5-8 to TRBJ1-5, with D perhaps matching TRBD1 (5 bases). Sequenced material: alloreactive CD4+ T cells from a mixed lymphocyte reaction culture, taken before intestinal transplant. This sample's subset: CFSE-low proliferating T cells sorted from roughly six-day pre-transplant mixed lymphocyte reaction (GvH or HvG direction). The clonotype was recovered from a human patient who received an intestinal transplant. CDR3 region: CASSLREGFNQPQHF. DNA for the CDR3: TGTGCCAGCAGCTTGAGAGAGGGGTTCAATCAGCCCCAGCATTTT.